Listed below are T cell receptor beta chains from one sample, sequenced in a study of blood T cell repertoires in COVID-19. TCRdb keeps only in-frame clones here, not all; method: immunoSEQ multiplex PCR. Of 150,000 to 200,000 clones listed, roughly 86% are singletons. Sequencing was performed on peripheral blood. These TCRs come from a man between 65 and 85 years old with acute or convalescent COVID-19. Each CDR3 is given with its conserved first and last residue. The D gene is left open where the match is weak. For some rows the clone size is stated as once, few or many, or as a class when expanded; others skip it.

V gene	CDR3 length	J gene	D gene	clone size	CDR3 DNA	CDR3 protein
TRBV30	11	TRBJ2-7	NA	NA	TGTGCCTGGGAGAGATCCGCCGAGCAGTACTTC	CAWERSAEQYF
TRBV5-5	18	TRBJ1-6	NA	NA	TGTGCCAGCAGCCATTACCGTCCTTATTGGCAGGATAATTCACCCCTCCACTTT	CASSHYRPYWQDNSPLHF
TRBV5-8	15	TRBJ1-6	NA	NA	TGTGCCAGCAGCTTGGCCCCAGAACTAAATTCACCCCTCCACTTT	CASSLAPELNSPLHF
TRBV9	15	TRBJ2-1	NA	NA	TGTGCCAGCAGCCGAGACGGAGCCCCATACAATGAGCAGTTCTTC	CASSRDGAPYNEQFF
TRBV29-1	15	TRBJ2-3	NA	NA	TGCAGCGTTGAAGATGCAGGAACTAGCACAGATACGCAGTATTTT	CSVEDAGTSTDTQYF
TRBV27	15	TRBJ1-1	TRBD1	NA	TGTGCCAGCTTTGACAGGGGGGCCATGAACACTGAAGCTTTCTTT	CASFDRGAMNTEAFF
TRBV5-5	14	TRBJ1-2	NA	NA	TGTGCCAGCAGCTTGGGTTTAGGGGGCTATGGCTACACCTTC	CASSLGLGGYGYTF
TRBV24-1	16	TRBJ2-3	NA	NA	TGTGCCACCAGTGATTCCCGGGAAGCTAGCACAGATACGCAGTATTTT	CATSDSREASTDTQYF
TRBV7-6	16	TRBJ2-3	TRBD2	NA	TGTGCCAGCAGCTTAGTTCTGGCGGGGGAGACAGATACGCAGTATTTT	CASSLVLAGETDTQYF
TRBV5-5	15	TRBJ2-3	NA	NA	TGTGCCAGCAGCTTGGAGGTGGGAGAGGGAGATACGCAGTATTTT	CASSLEVGEGDTQYF
TRBV27	15	TRBJ2-2	TRBD2	NA	TGTGCCAGCAGTTTGGGCGGGAGGGGTACCGGGGAGCTGTTTTTT	CASSLGGRGTGELFF
TRBV10-1	15	TRBJ2-3	TRBD2	NA	TGCGCCAGCAGTCGGACTAGCGGGGGCACAGATACGCAGTATTTT	CASSRTSGGTDTQYF
TRBV28	14	TRBJ1-1	TRBD1	NA	TGTGCCAGCAGTTCACCGGGACAGTCGACTGAAGCTTTCTTT	CASSSPGQSTEAFF
TRBV2	14	TRBJ1-4	NA	NA	TGTGCCAGCACTCCCCTGGTGGGAGGTGAAAAACTGTTTTTT	CASTPLVGGEKLFF
TRBV9	17	TRBJ1-5	TRBD1	NA	TGTGCCAGCAGCGTACCAGGGGGAGACAGACGCAATCAGCCCCAGCATTTT	CASSVPGGDRRNQPQHF
TRBV20-1	11	TRBJ1-2	NA	NA	TGCAGTGCTAGCCAAACTTATGGCTACACCTTC	CSASQTYGYTF
TRBV5-4	18	TRBJ2-3	NA	NA	TGTGCCAGCAGCTTGAACCCGGGGGGCGGCTGGAACACAGATACGCAGTATTTT	CASSLNPGGGWNTDTQYF
TRBV6-5	16	TRBJ2-6	NA	NA	TGTGCCAGCAGTTACCACGGCGGCTCTGGGGCCAACGTCCTGACTTTC	CASSYHGGSGANVLTF
TRBV5-1	15	TRBJ2-1	NA	NA	TGCGCCAGCAGCTTGGGGGCAGGGAACTACAATGAGCAGTTCTTC	CASSLGAGNYNEQFF
TRBV5-1	14	TRBJ2-1	NA	NA	TGCGCCAGCATCAATACCGGGGCCTACAATGAGCAGTTCTTC	CASINTGAYNEQFF
TRBV7-9	16	TRBJ1-4	TRBD1	NA	TGTGCCAGCAGGCGAGGGACAGGGGGCGTAAGTGAAAAACTGTTTTTT	CASRRGTGGVSEKLFF
TRBV28	14	TRBJ1-1	NA	NA	TGTGCCAGCAGCTTGGCGGGGGGGGACACTGAAGCTTTCTTT	CASSLAGGDTEAFF
TRBV15	13	TRBJ1-2	NA	once	TGTGCCACCAGCAGAGACAGGGGAGATGGCTACACCTTC	CATSRDRGDGYTF
TRBV5-1	14	TRBJ2-5	NA	NA	TGCGCCAGCAGCTTCGCCGGGGGGCGGGAGACCCAGTACTTC	CASSFAGGRETQYF
TRBV19	15	TRBJ1-5	NA	NA	TGTGCCAGTAACTCCCCTCAGAGAGGGAATCAGCCCCAGCATTTT	CASNSPQRGNQPQHF
TRBV9	16	TRBJ2-7	TRBD2	NA	TGTGCCAGCAGCTCTACCACGGGACTAGCGGGAGTCGAGCAGTACTTC	CASSSTTGLAGVEQYF
TRBV3-1/TRBV3-2	13	TRBJ2-1	NA	NA	TGTGCCAGCAGCCCTCGAAGGGGCGTAGGGCAGTTCTTC	CASSPRRGVGQFF
TRBV6-6	12	TRBJ1-2	NA	NA	TGTGCCAGCAGTCAACAGATTAGTGGCTACACCTTC	CASSQQISGYTF
TRBV28	14	TRBJ1-2	TRBD1	NA	TGTGCCAGCAGTTTCTGGACAGGGGCTTATGGCTACACCTTC	CASSFWTGAYGYTF
TRBV6-5	14	TRBJ1-4	NA	NA	TGTGCCAGCACCCTTTCTGTGCTAGGTGAAAAACTGTTTTTT	CASTLSVLGEKLFF
TRBV4-3	18	TRBJ2-2	NA	NA	TGCGCCAGCAGCCAAGATACCCGGCGGGTCGAGGACACCGGGGAGCTGTTTTTT	CASSQDTRRVEDTGELFF
TRBV6-5	14	TRBJ2-7	NA	NA	TGTGCCAGCAGTTACTCGACTCTAGGGAGGGAGCAGTACTTC	CASSYSTLGREQYF
TRBV6-5	15	TRBJ2-7	TRBD1	once	TGTGCCAGCAGTTACGGACAGGGGGCCGGGTACGAGCAGTACTTC	CASSYGQGAGYEQYF
TRBV13	17	TRBJ2-3	TRBD2	NA	TGTGCCAGCAGCTCGATTAGCGGGACCTTTAGCACAGATACGCAGTATTTT	CASSSISGTFSTDTQYF
TRBV7-9	17	TRBJ2-3	TRBD2	NA	TGTGCCAGCAGCCGCGGGCTGGGACTAGCGGGAGGAGATACGCAGTATTTT	CASSRGLGLAGGDTQYF
TRBV10-3	13	TRBJ1-1	TRBD1	NA	TGTGCCATCAGAATAGACAGGGGCACTGAAGCTTTCTTT	CAIRIDRGTEAFF
TRBV9	15	TRBJ2-3	NA	NA	TGTGCCAGCAGCGTATTCGGGGGAAGCACAGATACGCAGTATTTT	CASSVFGGSTDTQYF
TRBV5-1	14	TRBJ1-1	TRBD1	NA	TGCGCCAGCAAGACAGGGGGCAAGAACACTGAAGCTTTCTTT	CASKTGGKNTEAFF
TRBV10-3	14	TRBJ1-4	NA	NA	TGTGCCATCAGTGACTGGGCGACATCGGAAAAACTGTTTTTT	CAISDWATSEKLFF
TRBV7-9	14	TRBJ1-1	TRBD1	once	TGTGCCAGCAGCCAGGGGGCAACGAACACTGAAGCTTTCTTT	CASSQGATNTEAFF
TRBV27	15	TRBJ2-2	TRBD2	NA	TGTGCCAGCACCGAAGGCGGGAGGTACACCGGGGAGCTGTTTTTT	CASTEGGRYTGELFF
TRBV3-1/TRBV3-2	18	TRBJ2-1	TRBD1	NA	TGTGCCAGCAGCCCCCGTCCAGGGGGCGCAGCGGGCTGGGGTGAGCAGTTCTTC	CASSPRPGGAAGWGEQFF
TRBV2	17	TRBJ2-5	TRBD2	few	TGTGCCAGCAGAGGACTAGCGGGAGGGGATGGGAAAGAGACCCAGTACTTC	CASRGLAGGDGKETQYF
TRBV10-3	16	TRBJ1-2	NA	NA	TGTGCCATCAGTGAGTCGATAGAGGGCCCCCCTTGGGGCTACACCTTC	CAISESIEGPPWGYTF
TRBV2	13	TRBJ1-2	NA	once	TGTGCCAGCAGTGAAACGACGGCCCGGGACTACACCTTC	CASSETTARDYTF
TRBV29-1	15	TRBJ1-1	TRBD1	NA	TGCAGCGCCGGACAGGGGTGGGGCATGAACACTGAAGCTTTCTTT	CSAGQGWGMNTEAFF
TRBV28	17	TRBJ1-1	TRBD1	NA	TGTGCCAGCGAAACCCCAGGGGGGATGAACTTGAACACTGAAGCTTTCTTT	CASETPGGMNLNTEAFF
TRBV5-6	16	TRBJ2-3	TRBD2	once	TGTGCCAGCAGCTTGTTACCGGGGGAGGGAACAGATACGCAGTATTTT	CASSLLPGEGTDTQYF
TRBV5-4	14	TRBJ1-4	NA	NA	TGTGCCAGCAGCTTGGGTACAGGTAATGAAAAACTGTTTTTT	CASSLGTGNEKLFF
TRBV9	17	TRBJ1-1	NA	NA	TGTGCCAGCAGCAGACACCCCACAGGGAACGGTTACACTGAAGCTTTCTTT	CASSRHPTGNGYTEAFF
TRBV4-3	18	TRBJ1-4	NA	once	TGCGCCAGCAGCCAAGAGGTTCACAGGGCGGAGGCTAATGAAAAACTGTTTTTT	CASSQEVHRAEANEKLFF
TRBV10-1	14	TRBJ2-3	NA	NA	TGCGCCAGCAGTGACGGGTCGAGCACAGATACGCAGTATTTT	CASSDGSSTDTQYF
TRBV5-1	15	TRBJ2-5	TRBD2	NA	TGCGCCAGCAGCTTGCTTAGCGGGGGGGAAGAGACCCAGTACTTC	CASSLLSGGEETQYF
TRBV5-4	13	TRBJ1-2	NA	NA	TGTGCCAGCAGCGTTCCGGGTAACTATGGCTACACCTTC	CASSVPGNYGYTF
TRBV9	14	TRBJ1-4	TRBD1	NA	TGTGCCAGCAGTGCTCGGACAGGGGTTGAAAAACTGTTTTTT	CASSARTGVEKLFF
TRBV14	15	TRBJ2-1	TRBD2	NA	TGTGCCAGCAGCCAACAGCTAGCGGGAGTGGATGAGCAGTTCTTC	CASSQQLAGVDEQFF
TRBV19	15	TRBJ2-6	TRBD1	once	TGTGCCAGTAGTATGACAGGGTCTGGGGCCAACGTCCTGACTTTC	CASSMTGSGANVLTF
TRBV20-1	11	TRBJ2-2	NA	few	TGCAGTGCTCGGTCCGGGGGAGAGCTGTTTTTT	CSARSGGELFF
TRBV6-5	16	TRBJ2-3	NA	NA	TGTGCCAGCAGTTACCAGCACCCCCCGGGTCAAGATACGCAGTATTTT	CASSYQHPPGQDTQYF
TRBV28	15	TRBJ1-2	NA	NA	TGTGCCAGCACCGACCCTGGGTCAGGGAACTATGGCTACACCTTC	CASTDPGSGNYGYTF